This entry lists 30 T cell receptor beta chains sequenced from one sample in a study of vaccination effects on CD4 cells after COVID-19. Prior to sequencing, the ViraFEST assay stimulated PBMC with viral peptide pools, which expanded the antigen-specific CD4+ T cells. Culture lasted about ten days before CD4+ T cell isolation. Nucleocapsid antibodies were negative in the vaccine recipients, who had never had SARS-CoV-2 infection. Their antigen targets remain unknown. The method was immunoSEQ multiplex PCR; TCRdb's version includes in-frame clones alone and lacks a portion of them. The sample shows some 28,000 clones, 75% to 85% of them seen only once. Sequenced material: CD4+ T cells from PBMCs cultured with SARS-CoV-2 spike peptides, taken before COVID-19 vaccination. The source is a human donor who received a COVID-19 vaccine.

The V and J genes are TRBV18 and TRBJ1-1, with 11 nucleotides matching TRBD1. J was trimmed by 0 bases and V by 6 bases; bases with no gene match: 6. CDR3 length equals 16 residues. From germline, CDR1 is KGHSH and CDR2 LQKENI. This chain's CDR3 is CASSFGQGAVNTEAFF. The DNA of the CDR3 is TGTGCCAGCTCTTTCGGACAGGGGGCGGTGAACACTGAAGCTTTCTTT. The variable domain in full, with the rest retrieved from reference TRBV18 and TRBJ1-1, is NAGVMQNPRHLVRRRGQEARLRCSPMKGHSHVYWYRQLPEEGLKFMVYLQKENIIDESGMPKERFSAEFPKEGPSILRIQQVVRGDSAAYFCASSFGQGAVNTEAFFGQGTRLTVV.

This clone has just one count. The V gene is TRBV27, the J gene TRBJ2-1; 8 positions agree with TRBD2. The CDR3 extends over 14 amino acids. The trim removed 2 bases at V and 6 bases at J, leaving 3 bases unmatched. The germline gives CDR1 MNHEY, CDR2 SMNVEV (reference sequence). The CDR3 DNA sequence: TGTGCCAGCAGTTTAGGGCTAGCGGGCAATGAGCAGTTCTTC. Protein: CASSLGLAGNEQFF.

This clone was observed a handful of times. The chain has TRBV9 and TRBJ2-3; the match to TRBD2 covers 8 bases. Trimming cost V 2 bases and J 0 bases; bases outside gene matches: 5. CDR1 and CDR2 from the germline V gene are SGDLS and YYNGEE. The CDR3 consists of 16 residues. The CDR3 spells CASSVTSGLSTDTQYF. The DNA of the CDR3 is TGTGCCAGCAGCGTTACTAGCGGCCTTAGCACAGATACGCAGTATTTT. Combining the CDR3 with reference TRBV9 and TRBJ2-3 gives the whole variable domain DSGVTQTPKHLITATGQRVTLRCSPRSGDLSVYWYQQSLDQGLQFLIQYYNGEERAKGNILERFSAQQFPDLHSELNLSSLELGDSALYFCASSVTSGLSTDTQYFGPGTRLTVL.

The chain combines TRBV7-8 with TRBJ2-2, with 11 bases identical to TRBD2. V lost 5 bases to trimming and J lost 1 base; unmatched junction nucleotides: 3. This CDR3 has 16 residues. Looked up from germline, CDR1 is SGHVS and CDR2 is FQNEAQ. The chain's CDR3 is CASSPLAGGNTGELFF. In nucleotides, the CDR3 is TGTGCCAGCAGCCCTCTAGCGGGGGGGAACACCGGGGAGCTGTTTTTT.

The rearrangement uses TRBV18 and TRBJ2-3; possibly TRBD2 for D (5 bases). V lost 2 bases, J lost 0 bases, and 9 bases lay in between. CDR3 length equals 15 residues. Germline V gene data show CDR1 as KGHSH and CDR2 as LQKENI. The CDR3 protein is CASSPSGGSTDTQYF. CDR3 in DNA: TGTGCCAGCTCACCATCCGGCGGGAGCACAGATACGCAGTATTTT.

The rearrangement uses TRBV14 and TRBJ2-1, with D perhaps matching TRBD1 (6 bases). This CDR3 contains 16 residues. The germline V gene has CDR1 SGHDN and CDR2 FVKESK. V was cut by 6 bases and J by 0 bases, with 15 bases left in between. The CDR3 is CASRDMRGSSYNEQFF. The CDR3 coding sequence is TGTGCCAGCAGGGACATGAGGGGGAGCTCCTACAATGAGCAGTTCTTC.

The chain combines TRBV5-1 with TRBJ1-2, with D possibly TRBD1 on 5 matching bases. Germline CDR1 SGHRS, CDR2 YFSETQ. The CDR3 is 14 amino acids. Between the trimmed V and J ends, which lost 6 bases and 8 bases, there was a span of 20 bases. The DNA of the CDR3 is TGCGCCAGCACCCCCTCGACAGACTGGAGCGGCTACACCTTC. Protein sequence: CASTPSTDWSGYTF.

V is TRBV12-3 or TRBV12-4 and J is TRBJ2-3; no firm D call. This CDR3 spans 11 amino acids. V was trimmed by 6 bases and J by 2 bases, leaving 3 bases between them. CDR3 bases: TGTGCCAGCAGCTACACAGATACGCAGTATTTT. It encodes CASSYTDTQYF.

This clone was seen only a few times. The chain combines TRBV4-1 with TRBJ1-6; D ambiguous. Germline assignment: CDR1 MGHRA and CDR2 YSYEKL. Trimming cost V 3 bases and J 0 bases, with 15 bases left between them. CDR3 size: 18 residues. CDR3 amino acids: CASSQFLSVGSYNSPLHF. The CDR3 DNA follows: TGCGCCAGCAGCCAGTTTCTGAGTGTAGGCTCCTATAATTCACCCCTCCACTTT.

The chain joins TRBV5-1 to TRBJ1-1; D may be TRBD1 (5 bases). Germline V gives CDR1 SGHRS, CDR2 YFSETQ. V shed 4 bases and J shed 5 bases, with 15 bases lying between them. The CDR3 runs to 14 residues. CDR3 amino acids: CASSGTGGRTEAFF. CDR3 coding DNA: TGCGCCAGCAGCGGGACCGGAGGAAGGACTGAAGCTTTCTTT.

This clone was detected only a few times. CDR3 bases: TGCGCCAGCAGCTTCCTTCACAGGGCTGGGGCCAACGTCCTGACTTTC. This sequence encodes CASSFLHRAGANVLTF. The V gene is TRBV5-1, the J gene TRBJ2-6; TRBD1 might be the D (6 bases). This CDR3 is 16 amino acids long. Trimming removed 2 bases at V and 2 bases at J, with 11 bases between. In germline, CDR1 is SGHRS, CDR2 YFSETQ.

This chain joins TRBV5-1 and TRBJ1-1; possible D gene TRBD1, 6 bases. The V and J ends lost 2 bases and 2 bases respectively, with 13 bases between them. Germline CDR1 SGHRS, CDR2 YFSETQ. There are 15 residues in the CDR3. DNA of the CDR3: TGCGCCAGCAGCTTCTCCAGGGGTTCAAACACTGAAGCTTTCTTT. As protein: CASSFSRGSNTEAFF. Combining the CDR3 with reference TRBV5-1 and TRBJ1-1 gives the whole variable domain KAGVTQTPRYLIKTRGQQVTLSCSPISGHRSVSWYQQTPGQGLQFLFEYFSETQRNKGNFPGRFSGRQFSNSRSEMNVSTLELGDSALYLCASSFSRGSNTEAFFGQGTRLTVV.

This clone was seen a few times. This sequence joins TRBV2 and TRBJ2-2; unclear D gene. Germline-derived CDR1 and CDR2 are SNHLY and FYNNEI. V was pared by 5 bases and J by 6 bases, with 10 bases between. This CDR3 has 13 residues. The CDR3 bases are TGTGCCAGCAGTTTTAGGATCGCCGGGGAGCTGTTTTTT. Amino acids: CASSFRIAGELFF.

V gene TRBV7-3 combines with J gene TRBJ2-1, with D unclear. CDR1 SGHTA and CDR2 FQGTGA come from the germline V gene. The CDR3 contains 14 residues. V was cut by 5 bases and J by 5 bases, with 13 bases left in between. The CDR3 nucleotides read TGTGCCAGCAGCCCCCCTGGTGGGAACAATGAGCAGTTCTTC. As protein: CASSPPGGNNEQFF.

This chain joins TRBV18 and TRBJ1-5; D possibly corresponds to TRBD1 (6 bases). V was trimmed by 2 bases and J by 2 bases, leaving 13 bases between them. This CDR3 has 16 amino acids. CDR1 is KGHSH and CDR2 is LQKENI in the germline V gene. Here the CDR3 reads CASSPAGAGGNQPQHF. In DNA, the CDR3 is TGTGCCAGCTCACCAGCAGGGGCTGGGGGCAATCAGCCCCAGCATTTT. Full variable domain (remainder filled in from reference TRBV18 and TRBJ1-5): NAGVMQNPRHLVRRRGQEARLRCSPMKGHSHVYWYRQLPEEGLKFMVYLQKENIIDESGMPKERFSAEFPKEGPSILRIQQVVRGDSAAYFCASSPAGAGGNQPQHFGDGTRLSIL.

The genes are TRBV5-4 and TRBJ1-1; possibly TRBD1 for D (6 bases). CDR3 length equals 16 residues. The V gene lost 0 bases and the J gene lost 3 bases, with 15 bases spanning the gap. Germline V CDR1 and CDR2: SGHNT, YYREEE (reference sequence). The CDR3 reads CASSLGGGQPDTEAFF. The CDR3 DNA reads TGTGCCAGCAGCTTGGGCGGGGGCCAGCCTGACACTGAAGCTTTCTTT.

This clone has a handful of counts. The J gene is TRBJ1-5, the V gene TRBV7-2; possibly TRBD1 for D (5 bases). This CDR3 is 14 amino acids long. Germline V CDR1 and CDR2: SGHTA, FQGNSA. V shed 3 bases and J shed 6 bases, with 12 bases lying between them. The CDR3 nucleotides are TGTGCCAGCAGCTTGCGAAGGGGAGGTCAGCCCCAGCATTTT. It translates to CASSLRRGGQPQHF. Full variable domain (missing parts from reference TRBV7-2 and TRBJ1-5): GAGVSQSPSNKVTEKGKDVELRCDPISGHTALYWYRQSLGQGLEFLIYFQGNSAPDKSGLPSDRFSAERTGGSVSTLTIQRTQQEDSAVYLCASSLRRGGQPQHFGDGTRLSIL.

The J gene is TRBJ2-2, the V gene TRBV12-3 or TRBV12-4; D remains ambiguous. The V end was cut by 8 bases, the J end by 5 bases, with 12 bases between. The CDR3 covers 13 residues. Here the CDR3 reads CASALAHTGELFF. CDR3 DNA: TGTGCCAGCGCCCTGGCGCATACCGGGGAGCTGTTTTTT.

The genes are TRBV5-6 and TRBJ2-2; 8 nucleotides align to TRBD2. Losses at the gene ends were 4 bases for V and 6 bases for J; bases not matched to a gene: 8. CDR3 length: 15 amino acids. Germline loops: CDR1 SGHDT, CDR2 YYEEEE. The DNA of the CDR3 is TGTGCCAGCAGCGAGGGACTAGTGTCGGCCGGGGAGCTGTTTTTT. Translated: CASSEGLVSAGELFF.

V gene TRBV4-1 combines with J gene TRBJ2-1; no reliable D call. The CDR3 length is 16 residues. Germline V gene lookup returns CDR1 MGHRA and CDR2 YSYEKL. Trimming removed 1 base at V and 5 bases at J, with 15 bases between. The CDR3 nucleotides are TGCGCCAGCAGCCAAGGAAGAGTCACCCCCCACAATGAGCAGTTCTTC. The encoded protein is CASSQGRVTPHNEQFF.

This chain connects TRBV7-8 to TRBJ2-7; 7 bases are a match to TRBD1. Germline loops: CDR1 SGHVS, CDR2 FQNEAQ. The CDR3 sequence is 16 residues long. V lost 0 bases, J lost 5 bases, and 10 bases stayed unmatched. The CDR3 coding sequence is TGTGCCAGCAGCTTAGCCGGGATGGCAGGGGGAGACGAGCAGTACTTC. Translation: CASSLAGMAGGDEQYF.

The chain uses TRBV6-1 and TRBJ2-1; TRBD2 might be the D (5 bases). The CDR3 spans 15 residues. CDR1 and CDR2 from the germline V gene are MNHNS and SASEGT. The V and J ends lost 1 base and 3 bases respectively, with 10 bases between them. CDR3 region: CASSEGSSLYNEQFF. DNA of the CDR3: TGTGCCAGCAGTGAAGGTTCTAGCCTCTACAATGAGCAGTTCTTC.

The gene calls are TRBV20-1 and TRBJ2-7, with 10 bases identical to TRBD2. The CDR3 loop spans 14 amino acids. Germline V CDR1 and CDR2: DFQATT, SNEGSKA (reference sequence). Trimming at V came to 3 bases and at J to 1 base, leaving 3 bases not matched to a gene. The CDR3 DNA is TGCAGTGCTAGTGAACTAGCGGGATCCTACGAGCAGTACTTC. Its protein is CSASELAGSYEQYF.

This rearrangement joins TRBV3-1 (or the pseudogene TRBV3-2) to TRBJ1-1; TRBD1 is a possible D gene (5 bases). Trimming took off 3 bases at V and 1 base at J, with 15 bases between the two ends. CDR1 is LGHDT, CDR2 YNNKEL, per germline (reference sequence). CDR3 size: 16 residues. CDR3 residues: CASSQGLQGGNTEAFF. DNA for the CDR3: TGTGCCAGCAGCCAGGGCCTTCAGGGCGGGAACACTGAAGCTTTCTTT.

The rearrangement joins TRBV14 to TRBJ2-3, with 14 nucleotides matching TRBD2. Germline lookup yields CDR1 SGHDN and CDR2 FVKESK. This CDR3 is built from 19 residues. The J segment lost 2 bases and the V segment lost 2 bases, leaving 9 bases of the junction unmatched. The CDR3 reads CASSQNPGTSGRDTDTQYF. The CDR3 bases are TGTGCCAGCAGCCAAAACCCAGGGACTAGCGGGAGAGACACAGATACGCAGTATTTT.

The chain has TRBV2 and TRBJ2-5, with 9 bases lining up with TRBD1. Trimming removed 5 bases from V and 5 bases from J; junction bases left unmatched: 6. Germline-derived CDR1 and CDR2 are SNHLY and FYNNEI. This CDR3 is 14 amino acids long. This CDR3 is CASSSGTGLETQYF. CDR3 in DNA: TGTGCCAGCAGTTCTGGGACAGGGTTGGAGACCCAGTACTTC. Combining the CDR3 with reference TRBV2 and TRBJ2-5 gives the whole variable domain EPEVTQTPSHQVTQMGQEVILRCVPISNHLYFYWYRQILGQKVEFLVSFYNNEISEKSEIFDDQFSVERPDGSNFTLKIRSTKLEDSAMYFCASSSGTGLETQYFGPGTRLLVL.

CDR3 sequence (DNA): TGTGCCAGCAGTTCCAGTACGGGTCATGGCTACACCTTC. It codes for CASSSSTGHGYTF. This chain connects TRBV12-3 or TRBV12-4 to TRBJ1-2, with D unresolved. The CDR3 extends over 13 amino acids. V dropped 4 bases and J dropped 6 bases, with 12 bases sitting between them.

The chain joins TRBV9 to TRBJ1-5; possible D gene TRBD1, 5 bases. Germline assignment: CDR1 SGDLS and CDR2 YYNGEE. Trimming removed 0 bases from V and 11 bases from J, with 18 bases in between. The CDR3 covers 15 residues. The CDR3 DNA is TGTGCCAGCAGCGTAGGGACACCCGGCAATGGGGCCCAGCATTTT. Its translation is CASSVGTPGNGAQHF.

To note about this clone: One end of the junction is discordant with germline, which a read error may explain. CDR3 sequence (DNA): TGTGCCAGCACCCAACTCCAGATCCGCGGCTACGAGCAGTACTTC. It encodes CASTQLQIRGYEQYF. The chain combines TRBV3-1 (or the pseudogene TRBV3-2) with TRBJ2-7, with no clear D. The V gene's germline CDR1 is LGHDT and CDR2 YNNKEL (reference sequence). This CDR3 comprises 15 residues.

The chain recombines TRBV20-1 with TRBJ1-1; D is ambiguous. Germline V CDR1 and CDR2: DFQATT, SNEGSKA (reference sequence). Trimming removed 3 bases at V and 10 bases at J, with 12 bases between. This CDR3 is built from 11 residues. CDR3 loop: CSARGLDGAFF. The CDR3 DNA sequence: TGCAGTGCTAGGGGCCTCGACGGAGCTTTCTTT.